This TCR beta chain derives from a study of sequential checkpoint blockade in melanoma. The wider study: Randomization was 1:1 between first-line nivolumab→ipilimumab and ipilimumab→nivolumab. After both sequences, patients received maintenance nivolumab.

Here immunoSEQ multiplex PCR was the method, and the copy in TCRdb shows in-frame clones only, minus some. The sample lists about 22,000 clones; roughly 80% were seen once. Trimming cost V 4 bases and J 5 bases, with 10 bases left between them. CDR1 is SGHTA, CDR2 FQGNSA, per germline. The CDR3 covers 13 residues. Treatment described: randomized to nivolumab then ipilimumab (arm A) or the reverse (arm B). None of the patients previously received DNA-damaging chemotherapy. Live CD3+CD8+ CD19− CD56− cells were sorted from PBMCs. The input for sequencing was CD8+ T cells sorted from blood (inferred from file names), taken from a patient given nivolumab and ipilimumab in sequence. V gene TRBV7-2 combines with J gene TRBJ2-3; D is ambiguous. The TCR originated in a human donor with melanoma. As DNA, the CDR3 is TGTGCCAGCAGCTCCTCTAGTTTAGATACGCAGTATTTT. Translated, it gives CASSSSSLDTQYF. The full variable domain, its missing parts supplied by reference TRBV7-2 and TRBJ2-3, is GAGVSQSPSNKVTEKGKDVELRCDPISGHTALYWYRQSLGQGLEFLIYFQGNSAPDKSGLPSDRFSAERTGGSVSTLTIQRTQQEDSAVYLCASSSSSLDTQYFGPGTRLTVL.